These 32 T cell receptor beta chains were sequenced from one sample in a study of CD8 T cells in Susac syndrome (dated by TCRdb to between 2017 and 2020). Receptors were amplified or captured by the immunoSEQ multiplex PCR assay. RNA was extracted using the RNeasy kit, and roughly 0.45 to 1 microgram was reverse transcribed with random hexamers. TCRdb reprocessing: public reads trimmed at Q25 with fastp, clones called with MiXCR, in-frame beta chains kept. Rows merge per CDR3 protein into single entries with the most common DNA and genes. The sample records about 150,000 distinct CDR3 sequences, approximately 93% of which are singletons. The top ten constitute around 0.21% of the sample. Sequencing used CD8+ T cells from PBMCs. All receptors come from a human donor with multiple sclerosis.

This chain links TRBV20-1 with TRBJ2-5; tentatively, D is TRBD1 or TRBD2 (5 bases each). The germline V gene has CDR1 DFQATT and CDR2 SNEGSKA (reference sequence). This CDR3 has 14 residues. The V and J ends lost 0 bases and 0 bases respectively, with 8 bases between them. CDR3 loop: CSARDGTNQETQYF. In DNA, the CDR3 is TGCAGTGCTAGAGATGGGACGAACCAAGAGACCCAGTACTTC.

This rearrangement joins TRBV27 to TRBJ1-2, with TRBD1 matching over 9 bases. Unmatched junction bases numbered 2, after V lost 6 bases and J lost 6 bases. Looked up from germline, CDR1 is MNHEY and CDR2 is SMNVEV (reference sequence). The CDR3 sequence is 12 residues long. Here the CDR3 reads CASSGTGNGYTF. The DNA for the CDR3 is TGTGCCAGCAGCGGGACAGGGAATGGCTACACCTTC.

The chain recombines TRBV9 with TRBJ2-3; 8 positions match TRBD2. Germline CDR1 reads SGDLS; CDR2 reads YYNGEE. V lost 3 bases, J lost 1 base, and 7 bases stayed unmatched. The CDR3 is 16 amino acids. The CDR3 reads CASSARLAIRTDTQYF. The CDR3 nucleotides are TGTGCCAGCAGCGCTAGACTAGCGATTCGCACAGATACGCAGTATTTT. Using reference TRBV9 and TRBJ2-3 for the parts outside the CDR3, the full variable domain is DSGVTQTPKHLITATGQRVTLRCSPRSGDLSVYWYQQSLDQGLQFLIQYYNGEERAKGNILERFSAQQFPDLHSELNLSSLELGDSALYFCASSARLAIRTDTQYFGPGTRLTVL.

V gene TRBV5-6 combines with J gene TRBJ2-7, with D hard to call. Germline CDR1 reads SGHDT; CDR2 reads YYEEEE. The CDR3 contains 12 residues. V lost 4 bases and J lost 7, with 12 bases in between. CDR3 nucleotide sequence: TGTGCCAGCAGCCGCAATTTGGGGGAGCAGTACTTC. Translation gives CASSRNLGEQYF.

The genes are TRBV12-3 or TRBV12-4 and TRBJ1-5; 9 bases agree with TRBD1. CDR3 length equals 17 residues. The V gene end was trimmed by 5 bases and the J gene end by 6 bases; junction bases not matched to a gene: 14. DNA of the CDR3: TGTGCCAGCAGTGGACCCTCCGGGACAGGGAGACGTCAGCCCCAGCATTTT. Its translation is CASSGPSGTGRRQPQHF.

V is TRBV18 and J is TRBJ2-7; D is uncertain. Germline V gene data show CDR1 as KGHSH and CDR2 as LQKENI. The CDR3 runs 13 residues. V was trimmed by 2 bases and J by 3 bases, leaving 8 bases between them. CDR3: CASSPTLIYEQYF. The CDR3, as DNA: TGTGCCAGCTCACCAACTCTGATCTACGAGCAGTACTTC.

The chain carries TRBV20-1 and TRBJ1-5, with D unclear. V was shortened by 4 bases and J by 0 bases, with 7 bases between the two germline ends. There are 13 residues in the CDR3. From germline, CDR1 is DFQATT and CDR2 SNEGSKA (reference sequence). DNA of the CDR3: TGCAGTGCTACTGATAATAGCAATCAGCCCCAGCATTTT. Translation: CSATDNSNQPQHF.

The CDR3 nucleotides read TGTGCCAGCAGCTTGGAAGCCCAGATGAACACCGGGGAGCTGTTTTTT. Translation: CASSLEAQMNTGELFF. The chain links TRBV5-4 to TRBJ2-2; D remains unclear. This CDR3 spans 16 amino acids. V lost 0 bases, J lost 1 base, and 10 bases lay in between. CDR1 and CDR2 (germline): SGHNT, YYREEE (reference sequence). Variable domain in full (rest from reference TRBV5-4 and TRBJ2-2): ETGVTQSPTHLIKTRGQQVTLRCSSQSGHNTVSWYQQALGQGPQFIFQYYREEENGRGNFPPRFSGLQFPNYSSELNVNALELDDSALYLCASSLEAQMNTGELFFGEGSRLTVL.

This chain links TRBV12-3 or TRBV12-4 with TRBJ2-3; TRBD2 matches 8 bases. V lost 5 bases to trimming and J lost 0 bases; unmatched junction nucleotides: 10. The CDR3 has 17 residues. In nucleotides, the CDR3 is TGTGCCAGCAGTCCCCTGCGGGGGGCTGTGAGCACAGATACGCAGTATTTT. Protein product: CASSPLRGAVSTDTQYF.

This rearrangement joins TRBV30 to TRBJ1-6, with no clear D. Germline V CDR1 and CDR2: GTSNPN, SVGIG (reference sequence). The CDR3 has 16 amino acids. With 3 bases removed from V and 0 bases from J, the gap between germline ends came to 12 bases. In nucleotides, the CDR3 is TGTGCCTGGAGGGCAGGAAAGAGCTCCTATAATTCACCCCTCCACTTT. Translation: CAWRAGKSSYNSPLHF.

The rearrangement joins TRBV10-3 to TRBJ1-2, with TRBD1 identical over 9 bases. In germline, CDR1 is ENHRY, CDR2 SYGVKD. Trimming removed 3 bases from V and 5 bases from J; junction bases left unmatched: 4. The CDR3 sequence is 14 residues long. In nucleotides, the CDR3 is TGTGCCATCAGTGAACAGGGGGCGGCTTATGGCTACACCTTC. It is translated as CAISEQGAAYGYTF.

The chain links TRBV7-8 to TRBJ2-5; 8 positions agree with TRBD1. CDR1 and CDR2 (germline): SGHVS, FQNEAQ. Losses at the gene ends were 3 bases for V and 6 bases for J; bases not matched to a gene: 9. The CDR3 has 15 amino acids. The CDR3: CASSLSRGREQTQYF. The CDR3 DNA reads TGTGCCAGCAGCTTGTCCAGGGGGCGCGAGCAGACCCAGTACTTC.

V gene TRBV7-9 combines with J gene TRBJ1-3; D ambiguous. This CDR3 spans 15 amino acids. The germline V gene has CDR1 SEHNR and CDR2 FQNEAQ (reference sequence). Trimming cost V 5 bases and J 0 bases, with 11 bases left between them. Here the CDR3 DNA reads TGTGCCAGCAGCCTAGAGTGGGACTCTGGAAACACCATATATTTT. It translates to CASSLEWDSGNTIYF.

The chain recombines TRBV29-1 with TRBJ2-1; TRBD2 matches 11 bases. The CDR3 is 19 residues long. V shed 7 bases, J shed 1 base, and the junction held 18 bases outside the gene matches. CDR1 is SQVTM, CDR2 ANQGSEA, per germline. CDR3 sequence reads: CSADTNLAGGKRSYNEQFF. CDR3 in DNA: TGCAGCGCAGATACAAACCTAGCGGGGGGCAAAAGGTCCTACAATGAGCAGTTCTTC.

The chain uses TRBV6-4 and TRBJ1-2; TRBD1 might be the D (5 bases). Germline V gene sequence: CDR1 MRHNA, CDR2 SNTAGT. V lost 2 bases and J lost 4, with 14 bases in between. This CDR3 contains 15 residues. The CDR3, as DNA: TGTGCCAGCAGTGACGGGACGGACGACCTCTATGGCTACACCTTC. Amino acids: CASSDGTDDLYGYTF.

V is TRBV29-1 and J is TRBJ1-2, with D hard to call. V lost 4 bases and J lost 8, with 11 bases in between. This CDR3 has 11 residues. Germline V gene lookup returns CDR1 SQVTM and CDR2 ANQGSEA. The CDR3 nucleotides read TGCAGCGTTGTTGTCAGAGAGGGCTACACCTTC. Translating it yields CSVVVREGYTF.

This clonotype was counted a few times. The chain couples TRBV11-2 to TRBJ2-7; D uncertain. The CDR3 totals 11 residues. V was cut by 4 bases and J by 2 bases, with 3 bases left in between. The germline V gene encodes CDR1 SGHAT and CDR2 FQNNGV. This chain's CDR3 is CASSSTYEQYF. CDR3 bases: TGTGCCAGCAGCTCCACCTACGAGCAGTACTTC.

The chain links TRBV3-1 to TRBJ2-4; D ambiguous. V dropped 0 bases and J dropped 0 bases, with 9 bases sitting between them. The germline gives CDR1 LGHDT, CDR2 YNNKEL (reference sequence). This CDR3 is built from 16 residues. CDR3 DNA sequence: TGTGCCAGCAGCCAAGATTTGCGGCTAGCCAAAAACATTCAGTACTTC. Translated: CASSQDLRLAKNIQYF.

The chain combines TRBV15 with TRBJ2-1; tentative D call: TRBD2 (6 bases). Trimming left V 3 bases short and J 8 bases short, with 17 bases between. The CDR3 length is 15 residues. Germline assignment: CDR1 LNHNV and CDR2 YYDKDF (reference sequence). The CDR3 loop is CATSSGSLSAHEQFF. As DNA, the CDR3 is TGTGCCACCAGCAGCGGGAGCCTATCAGCGCATGAGCAGTTCTTC.

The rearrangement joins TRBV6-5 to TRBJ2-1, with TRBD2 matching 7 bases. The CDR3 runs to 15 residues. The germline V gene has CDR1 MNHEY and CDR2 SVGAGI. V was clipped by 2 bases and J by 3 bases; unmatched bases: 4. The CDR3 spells CASSYGGRGYNEQFF. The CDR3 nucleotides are TGTGCCAGCAGTTACGGAGGGAGGGGCTACAATGAGCAGTTCTTC.

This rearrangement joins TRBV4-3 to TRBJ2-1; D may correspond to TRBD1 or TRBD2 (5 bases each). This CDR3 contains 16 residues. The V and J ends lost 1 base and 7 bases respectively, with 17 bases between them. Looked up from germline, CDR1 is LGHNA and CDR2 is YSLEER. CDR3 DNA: TGCGCCAGCAGCCAAGGAGGGGTGGGCGGTCCAAATGAGCAGTTCTTC. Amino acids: CASSQGGVGGPNEQFF.

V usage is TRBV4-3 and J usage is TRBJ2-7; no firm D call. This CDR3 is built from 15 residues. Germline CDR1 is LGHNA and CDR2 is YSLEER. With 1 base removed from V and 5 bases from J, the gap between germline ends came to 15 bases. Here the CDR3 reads CASSQGWTGSDEQYF. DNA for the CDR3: TGCGCCAGCAGCCAAGGTTGGACCGGGTCCGACGAGCAGTACTTC.

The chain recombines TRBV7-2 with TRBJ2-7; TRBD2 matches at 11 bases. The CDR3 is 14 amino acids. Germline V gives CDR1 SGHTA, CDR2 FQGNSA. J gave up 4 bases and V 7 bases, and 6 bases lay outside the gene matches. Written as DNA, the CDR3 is TGTGCCAGCAACCCTAGCGGGGGGTCGTACGAGCAGTACTTC. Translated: CASNPSGGSYEQYF. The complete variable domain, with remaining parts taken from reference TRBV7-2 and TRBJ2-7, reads GAGVSQSPSNKVTEKGKDVELRCDPISGHTALYWYRQSLGQGLEFLIYFQGNSAPDKSGLPSDRFSAERTGGSVSTLTIQRTQQEDSAVYLCASNPSGGSYEQYFGPGTRLTVT.

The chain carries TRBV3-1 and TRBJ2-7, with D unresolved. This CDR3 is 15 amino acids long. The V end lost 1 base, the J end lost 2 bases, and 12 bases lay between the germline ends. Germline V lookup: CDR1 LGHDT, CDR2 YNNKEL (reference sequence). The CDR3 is CASSQGLTSTYEQYF. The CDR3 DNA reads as TGTGCCAGCAGCCAAGGGCTGACCTCCACCTACGAGCAGTACTTC.

CDR3 sequence reads: CASSTGPGGSYNEQFF. CDR3 in DNA: TGTGCCAGCAGCACTGGACCCGGGGGTTCCTACAATGAGCAGTTCTTC. The chain links TRBV7-9 to TRBJ2-1; tentative D call: TRBD2 (6 bases). The V end was cut by 5 bases, the J end by 1 base, with 15 bases between. This CDR3 is 16 amino acids long. In germline, CDR1 is SEHNR, CDR2 FQNEAQ (reference sequence).

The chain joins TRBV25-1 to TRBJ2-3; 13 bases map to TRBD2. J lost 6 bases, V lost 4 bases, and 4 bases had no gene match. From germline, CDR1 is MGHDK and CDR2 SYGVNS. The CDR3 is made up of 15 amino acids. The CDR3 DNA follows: TGTGCCAGCAGTGCCCCGGGACTAGCGGGGGATACGCAGTATTTT. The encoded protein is CASSAPGLAGDTQYF.

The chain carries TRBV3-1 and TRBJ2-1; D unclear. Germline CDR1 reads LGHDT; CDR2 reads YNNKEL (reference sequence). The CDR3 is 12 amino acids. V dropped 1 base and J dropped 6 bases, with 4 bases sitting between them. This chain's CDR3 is CASSQAFNEQFF. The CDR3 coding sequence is TGTGCCAGCAGCCAAGCATTCAATGAGCAGTTCTTC.

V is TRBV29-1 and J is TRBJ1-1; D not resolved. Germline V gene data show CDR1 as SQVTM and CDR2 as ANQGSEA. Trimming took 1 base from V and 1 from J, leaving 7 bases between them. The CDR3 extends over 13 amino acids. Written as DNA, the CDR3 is TGCAGCGTTGAAGGACGGGGGAACACTGAAGCTTTCTTT. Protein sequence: CSVEGRGNTEAFF.

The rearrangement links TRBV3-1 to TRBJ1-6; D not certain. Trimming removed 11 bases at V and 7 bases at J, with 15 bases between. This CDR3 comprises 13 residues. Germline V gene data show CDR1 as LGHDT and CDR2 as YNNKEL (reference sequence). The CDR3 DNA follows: TGTGCCTATTGGAAGCCAAGAAATTCACCCCTCCACTTT. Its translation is CAYWKPRNSPLHF.

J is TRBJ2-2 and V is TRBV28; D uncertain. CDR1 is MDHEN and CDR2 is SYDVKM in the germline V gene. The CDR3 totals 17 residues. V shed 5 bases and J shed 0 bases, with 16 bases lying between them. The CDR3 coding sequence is TGTGCCAGCAGTCCCCTAATTTGGGAAACGAACACCGGGGAGCTGTTTTTT. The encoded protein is CASSPLIWETNTGELFF.

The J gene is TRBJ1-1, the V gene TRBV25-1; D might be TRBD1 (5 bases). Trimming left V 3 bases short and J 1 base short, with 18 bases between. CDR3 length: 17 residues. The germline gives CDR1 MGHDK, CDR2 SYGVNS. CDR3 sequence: CASSESGEGIGNTEAFF. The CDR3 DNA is TGTGCCAGCAGTGAGAGTGGAGAGGGGATCGGGAACACTGAAGCTTTCTTT.

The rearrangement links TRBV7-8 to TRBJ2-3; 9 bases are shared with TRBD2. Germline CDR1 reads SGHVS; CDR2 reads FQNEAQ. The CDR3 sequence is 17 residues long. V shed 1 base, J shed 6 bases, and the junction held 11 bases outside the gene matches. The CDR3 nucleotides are TGTGCCAGCAGCTTAGGTCTAGCGGGGAACCCCATGGATACGCAGTATTTT. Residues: CASSLGLAGNPMDTQYF.